These 19 T cell receptor beta chains share one sample of origin, sequenced in a study of identical twins. TCRdb independently ran MiXCR on the 5' RACE reads; one entry per CDR3 protein. Here the sample spans fewer than 650,000 distinct CDR3 sequences, roughly 6.6% being singletons. The same sample was also studied in work on yellow fever vaccine responses in identical twins.

The sample consisted of PBMCs. The receptor source for this set is a woman younger than 30 in good health.

This clonotype has just a few counts. The gene calls are TRBV5-1 and TRBJ2-7, with TRBD2 identical over 13 bases. The germline CDR1 and CDR2 sequences are SGHRS and YFSETQ. Trimming at V came to 4 bases and at J to 5 bases, leaving 3 bases not matched to a gene. This CDR3 region has 14 residues. CDR3 nucleotide sequence: TGCGCCAGCAGCACGGGACTAGCGGGAAACGAGCAGTACTTC. The encoded protein is CASSTGLAGNEQYF.

V gene TRBV20-1 combines with J gene TRBJ2-1; 10 nucleotides agree with TRBD2. Germline V CDR1 and CDR2: DFQATT, SNEGSKA (reference sequence). This CDR3 spans 12 amino acids. Germline trimming cut 5 bases from V and 15 bases from J; bases unmatched to any gene: 10. The CDR3 region has the DNA TGCAGTGCTGGGCTAGCGGGAGACCCGGGGTTCTTC. Encoded protein: CSAGLAGDPGFF.

This clonotype was seen many times. The chain uses TRBV7-2 and TRBJ2-1; maybe TRBD2 (6 bases). The germline V gene encodes CDR1 SGHTA and CDR2 FQGNSA. Trimming took 5 bases from V and 14 from J, leaving 19 bases between them. There are 13 residues in the CDR3. The CDR3 is CASSQGTQGVEFF. The DNA for the CDR3 is TGTGCCAGCAGCCAAGGGACTCAGGGAGTGGAGTTCTTC. Based on the CDR3 plus reference TRBV7-2 and TRBJ2-1, the full variable domain is GAGVSQSPSNKVTEKGKDVELRCDPISGHTALYWYRQSLGQGLEFLIYFQGNSAPDKSGLPSDRFSAERTGGSVSTLTIQRTQQEDSAVYLCASSQGTQGVEFFGPGTRLTVL.

In its sample, this clonotype was seen many times. The chain joins TRBV7-8 to TRBJ2-1, with 11 bases aligning to TRBD2. V trimming: 0 bases; J trimming: 9 bases; junction bases outside the gene matches: 7. The CDR3 is made up of 16 amino acids. From germline, CDR1 is SGHVS and CDR2 FQNEAQ. CDR3 sequence reads: CASSLALAGAPFEQFF. In DNA form, the CDR3 reads TGTGCCAGCAGCTTAGCACTAGCGGGAGCCCCCTTTGAGCAGTTCTTC.

The J gene is TRBJ1-1, the V gene TRBV19; D is unresolved. The CDR3 is made up of 11 amino acids. Looked up from germline, CDR1 is LNHDA and CDR2 is SQIVND (reference sequence). V gave up 10 bases and J gave up 10 bases, with 16 bases separating them. As DNA, the CDR3 is TGTGCCACCCGCCGGCCGGACGGAGCTTTCTTT. This encodes CATRRPDGAFF.

This clonotype has a count of ten or more. The chain is built from TRBV5-1 and TRBJ2-7, with D perhaps TRBD2 (5 bases). This CDR3 has 14 amino acids. CDR1 is SGHRS, CDR2 YFSETQ, per germline. V was shortened by 4 bases and J by 1 base, with 12 bases between the two germline ends. This CDR3 is CASSDPGESYEQYF. CDR3 coding DNA: TGCGCCAGCAGCGATCCCGGGGAGTCCTACGAGCAGTACTTC.

This clonotype was detected a few times. J is TRBJ1-2 and V is TRBV9; the D is unclear. Looked up from germline, CDR1 is SGDLS and CDR2 is YYNGEE. V shed 2 bases and J shed 0 bases, with 11 bases lying between them. This CDR3 contains 15 residues. CDR3 residues: CASSVAGLANYGYTF. The CDR3 DNA reads TGTGCCAGCAGCGTCGCTGGTCTAGCTAACTATGGCTACACCTTC. Based on the CDR3 plus reference TRBV9 and TRBJ1-2, the full variable domain is DSGVTQTPKHLITATGQRVTLRCSPRSGDLSVYWYQQSLDQGLQFLIQYYNGEERAKGNILERFSAQQFPDLHSELNLSSLELGDSALYFCASSVAGLANYGYTFGSGTRLTVV.

This clonotype was found many times. The rearrangement joins TRBV12-3 or TRBV12-4 to TRBJ2-1; D possibly corresponds to TRBD2 (6 bases). This CDR3 has 14 residues. V shed 3 bases and J shed 3 bases, with 9 bases lying between them. The CDR3 nucleotides read TGTGCCAGCAGTTTGCGGGGAGACTACAATGAGCAGTTCTTC. This encodes CASSLRGDYNEQFF.

This clonotype showed up just a few times. The J gene is TRBJ2-2, the V gene TRBV21-1; no DNA check was done on the table's D call, TRBD1. TRBV21-1 is marked as a pseudogene. This CDR3 spans 15 amino acids. The CDR3 coding sequence is TGTGCCAGCAGCAAAAGGGCGACAGACACCGGGGAGCTGTTTTTT. Its translation is CASSKRATDTGELFF.

This clonotype was picked up a small number of times. The rearrangement uses TRBV20-1 and TRBJ2-2, with TRBD2 as a possible D gene (6 bases). Trimming cost V 0 bases and J 0 bases, with 11 bases left between them. Germline V gene lookup returns CDR1 DFQATT and CDR2 SNEGSKA (reference sequence). This CDR3 comprises 16 residues. CDR3: CSARDRPGANTGELFF. CDR3 DNA sequence: TGCAGTGCTAGAGATCGTCCGGGAGCGAACACCGGGGAGCTGTTTTTT.

The table lists this clonotype with a few counts. V gene TRBV29-1 combines with J gene TRBJ2-7; 13 bases fit TRBD2. Trimming cost V 2 bases and J 7 bases; bases outside gene matches: 5. The CDR3 extends over 14 amino acids. Per the germline V gene, CDR1 is SQVTM and CDR2 is ANQGSEA. Here the CDR3 reads CSVEFGTSGNEQYF. DNA for the CDR3: TGCAGCGTTGAATTCGGGACTAGCGGGAATGAGCAGTACTTC.

The V call is TRBV7-6, the J call TRBJ1-2; D unresolved. The V end was cut by 4 bases, the J end by 4 bases, with 16 bases between. CDR3 length equals 15 residues. The V gene's germline CDR1 is SGHVS and CDR2 FNYEAQ. The CDR3 coding sequence is TGTGCCAGCAGCTCAAGTGGAGAGGACGTCTATGGCTACACCTTC. Its protein product is CASSSSGEDVYGYTF.

This clonotype has more than one count but fewer than ten. The chain links TRBV7-9 to TRBJ1-1; D gene uncertain. V lost 2 bases to trimming and J lost 0 bases, with 7 bases between them. This CDR3 has 14 residues. Germline V lookup: CDR1 SEHNR, CDR2 FQNEAQ (reference sequence). The CDR3 loop is CASSLSSVNTEAFF. As DNA, the CDR3 is TGTGCCAGCAGCTTATCGTCAGTGAACACTGAAGCTTTCTTT. The full variable domain, completed using reference TRBV7-9 and TRBJ1-1, is DTGVSQNPRHKITKRGQNVTFRCDPISEHNRLYWYRQTLGQGPEFLTYFQNEAQLEKSRLLSDRFSAERPKGSFSTLEIQRTEQGDSAMYLCASSLSSVNTEAFFGQGTRLTVV.

This clonotype was counted between two and nine times. The chain is built from TRBV28 and TRBJ1-2, with D tentatively TRBD1 (5 bases). V dropped 6 bases and J dropped 0 bases, with 14 bases sitting between them. The CDR3 sequence is 15 residues long. Germline CDR1 MDHEN, CDR2 SYDVKM. CDR3 nucleotide sequence: TGTGCCAGCAGCACGACAGCAGGTCCTAACTATGGCTACACCTTC. Translation: CASSTTAGPNYGYTF.

The chain links TRBV15 to TRBJ2-5; D may be TRBD2 (6 bases). This CDR3 has 15 residues. V lost 6 bases and J 5 bases, leaving 19 bases between the germline ends. Germline lookup yields CDR1 LNHNV and CDR2 YYDKDF (reference sequence). The CDR3 DNA follows: TGTGCCACCAGTGGGGAGGCCCCCCCAACGGAGACCCAGTACTTC. Protein sequence: CATSGEAPPTETQYF. Full variable domain (missing parts from reference TRBV15 and TRBJ2-5): DAMVIQNPRYQVTQFGKPVTLSCSQTLNHNVMYWYQQKSSQAPKLLFHYYDKDFNNEADTPDNFQSRRPNTSFCFLDIRSPGLGDTAMYLCATSGEAPPTETQYFGPGTRLLVL.

The J gene is TRBJ1-6, the V gene TRBV28, with D maybe TRBD1 (5 bases). V shed 2 bases and J shed 0 bases, with 17 bases lying between them. The CDR3 covers 19 residues. Germline loops: CDR1 MDHEN, CDR2 SYDVKM. The CDR3 DNA reads as TGTGCCAGCAGTTTACCTACAGGATCCGCGAGCTCCTATAATTCACCCCTCCACTTT. Translating it yields CASSLPTGSASSYNSPLHF.

The sample holds many counts of this clonotype. Here the CDR3 DNA reads TGCAGTGCTAGAGAAATAGAGACTAGCGGGAGGTCCCTCGAGCAGTACTTC. It yields the protein CSAREIETSGRSLEQYF. The rearrangement links TRBV20-1 to TRBJ2-7; 13 bases agree with TRBD2. J lost 6 bases, V lost 0 bases, and 11 bases had no gene match. This CDR3 comprises 17 residues. Germline CDR1 reads DFQATT; CDR2 reads SNEGSKA (reference sequence).

The V and J genes are TRBV7-9 and TRBJ2-1; possibly TRBD1 or TRBD2 for D (6 bases each). Germline CDR1 and CDR2: SEHNR and FQNEAQ (reference sequence). With 4 bases removed from V and 8 bases from J, the gap between germline ends came to 18 bases. The CDR3 has 15 amino acids. Written as DNA, the CDR3 is TGTGCCAGCAGCTGGGGGGCGCTAGCTAGTGATGAGCAGTTCTTC. Protein: CASSWGALASDEQFF. Variable domain in full (rest from reference TRBV7-9 and TRBJ2-1): DTGVSQNPRHKITKRGQNVTFRCDPISEHNRLYWYRQTLGQGPEFLTYFQNEAQLEKSRLLSDRFSAERPKGSFSTLEIQRTEQGDSAMYLCASSWGALASDEQFFGPGTRLTVL.

The chain is built from TRBV4-1 and TRBJ2-2, with 10 bases aligning to TRBD2. Germline V lookup: CDR1 MGHRA, CDR2 YSYEKL. This CDR3 has 16 amino acids. V shed 4 bases and J 6 bases; nucleotides not matched to a gene: 8. This CDR3 is CASSPTSGARPGELFF. For the CDR3, the DNA is TGCGCCAGCAGCCCAACTAGCGGGGCGCGGCCCGGGGAGCTGTTTTTT.